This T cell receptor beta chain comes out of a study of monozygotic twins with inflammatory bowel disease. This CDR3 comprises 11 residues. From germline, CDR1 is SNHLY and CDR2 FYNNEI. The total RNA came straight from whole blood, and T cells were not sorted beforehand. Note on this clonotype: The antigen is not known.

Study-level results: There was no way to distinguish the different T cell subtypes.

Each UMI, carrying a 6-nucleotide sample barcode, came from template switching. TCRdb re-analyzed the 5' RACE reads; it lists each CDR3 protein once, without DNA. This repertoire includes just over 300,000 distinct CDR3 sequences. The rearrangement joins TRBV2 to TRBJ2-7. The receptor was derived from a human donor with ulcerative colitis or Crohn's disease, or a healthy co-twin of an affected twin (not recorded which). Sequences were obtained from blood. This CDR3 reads CAIRREYEQYF.